This T cell receptor beta chain was obtained from a study of T cell changes during pregnancy in multiple sclerosis. CDR3 length equals 15 residues. The V and J ends lost 3 bases and 3 bases respectively, with 14 bases between them. CDR1 is MDHEN, CDR2 SYDVKM, per germline. The method was immunoSEQ multiplex PCR; TCRdb's version includes in-frame clones alone and lacks a portion of them. The repertoire holds some 140,000 clones, less than 97% seen once, with less than 0.55% in the top ten. The TCR comes from a female donor with multiple sclerosis, enrolled in a pregnancy study. This sequence joins TRBV28 and TRBJ2-5; D perhaps matches TRBD2 (6 bases). The specimen was peripheral blood, collected after pregnancy. CDR3 in DNA: TGTGCCAGCAGTTTTTTAACTAGCCGGGAAGAGACCCAGTACTTC. Its protein product is CASSFLTSREETQYF.